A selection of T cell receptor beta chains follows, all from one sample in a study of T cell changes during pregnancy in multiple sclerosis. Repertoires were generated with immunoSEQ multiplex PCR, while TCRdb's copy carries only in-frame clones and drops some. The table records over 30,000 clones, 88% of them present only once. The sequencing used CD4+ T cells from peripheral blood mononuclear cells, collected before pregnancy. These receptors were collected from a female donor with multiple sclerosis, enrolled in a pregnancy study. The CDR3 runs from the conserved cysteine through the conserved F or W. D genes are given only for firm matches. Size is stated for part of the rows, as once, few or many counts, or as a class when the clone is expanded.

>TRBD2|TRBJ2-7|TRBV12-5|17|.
TGTGCTAGTGGTTTGTACAACCTAGCGGGAGGGCCGCGGGAGCAGTACTTC
CASGLYNLAGGPREQYF
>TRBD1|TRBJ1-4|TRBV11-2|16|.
TGTGCCAGCAGCTTAAAACTCGGGACAGGGTATGAAAAACTGTTTTTT
CASSLKLGTGYEKLFF
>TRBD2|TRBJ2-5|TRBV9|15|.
TGTGCCAGCAGCCCCTCGACTAGCGGCGGGGAGACCCAGTACTTC
CASSPSTSGGETQYF
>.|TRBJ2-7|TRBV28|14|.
TGTGCCAGCAGAGTACAGGAGGGCTCGGGCGAGCAGTACTTC
CASRVQEGSGEQYF
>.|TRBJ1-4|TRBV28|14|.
TGTGCCAGCAGTTTAGCTCAAGGACAGCCGAAACTGTTTTTT
CASSLAQGQPKLFF
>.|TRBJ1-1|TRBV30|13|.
TGTGCCTGGAGTGTCGGGGGTGCGGGTGAAGCTTTCTTT
CAWSVGGAGEAFF
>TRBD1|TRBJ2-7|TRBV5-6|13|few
TGTGCCAGCACCATGGGACAGGGCCGCGAGCAGTACTTC
CASTMGQGREQYF
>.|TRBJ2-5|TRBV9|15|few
TGTGCCAGCAGCGTAACAGGAGGGGGGGAGGAGACCCAGTACTTC
CASSVTGGGEETQYF
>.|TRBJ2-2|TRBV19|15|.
TGTGCCAGTAGTCGCAGGGTTTTTGGCACCGGGGAGCTGTTTTTT
CASSRRVFGTGELFF
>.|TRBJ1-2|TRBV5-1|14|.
TGCGCCAGCAGCTTGGACAGGGAATACGATGGCTACACCTTC
CASSLDREYDGYTF
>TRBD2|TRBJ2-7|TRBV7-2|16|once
TGTGCCAGCAGCTTAGTGTCTGGAGCGGGGGGCTACGAGCAGTACTTC
CASSLVSGAGGYEQYF
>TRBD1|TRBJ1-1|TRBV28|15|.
TGTGCCAGCAGTTTACCAACTCCAGGGGGCACTGAAGCTTTCTTT
CASSLPTPGGTEAFF
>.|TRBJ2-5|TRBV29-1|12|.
TGCAGCGGCAACAGTGGGCAAGAGACCCAGTACTTC
CSGNSGQETQYF
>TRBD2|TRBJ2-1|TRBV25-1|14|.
TGTGCCAGCAGTGAATGGGGTAGCGGGAGTGAGCAGTTCTTC
CASSEWGSGSEQFF
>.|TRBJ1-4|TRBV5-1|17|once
TGCGCCAGCAGCTTGGGACGGCCTCCTAGACCTAATGAAAAACTGTTTTTT
CASSLGRPPRPNEKLFF
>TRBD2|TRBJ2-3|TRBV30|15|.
TGTGCCTGGGCCATCGGGGGGAGTGTCACAGATACGCAGTATTTT
CAWAIGGSVTDTQYF
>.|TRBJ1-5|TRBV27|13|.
TGTGCCAGCAGTTTATCGAGGGGGGGGCCCCAGCATTTT
CASSLSRGGPQHF
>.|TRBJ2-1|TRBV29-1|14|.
TGCAGCGTACTAGGAAAGTTCGGAAGCAATGAGCAGTTCTTC
CSVLGKFGSNEQFF
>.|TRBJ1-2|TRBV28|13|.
TGTGCCAGCAGGGGGGCTCAGAACTATGGCTACACCTTC
CASRGAQNYGYTF
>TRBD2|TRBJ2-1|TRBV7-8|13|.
TGTGCCAGCAGCTCAGAGCGGGGGAATGAGCAGTTCTTC
CASSSERGNEQFF
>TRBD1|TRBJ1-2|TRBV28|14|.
TGTGCCAGCAGCCCGGACAGGGGGCTTTATGGCTACACCTTC
CASSPDRGLYGYTF
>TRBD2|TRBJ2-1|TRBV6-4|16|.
TGTGCCAGCAGTGCTCTAGCGGGAGGCACCTACAATGAGCAGTTCTTC
CASSALAGGTYNEQFF
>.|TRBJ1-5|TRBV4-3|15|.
TGCGCCAGCAGCCCCTCCGTTCGGGGGAATCAGCCCCAGCATTTT
CASSPSVRGNQPQHF
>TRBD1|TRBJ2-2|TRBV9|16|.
TGTGCCAGCAGCGTAGTAGGGGGCATGGGCACCGGGGAGCTGTTTTTT
CASSVVGGMGTGELFF
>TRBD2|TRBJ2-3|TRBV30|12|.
TGTGCCTGGAGTGGGGGGGGTAATACGCAGTATTTT
CAWSGGGNTQYF
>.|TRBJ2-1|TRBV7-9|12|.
TGTGCCAGCAGCTTAGTTGTCGGTGAGCAGTTCTTC
CASSLVVGEQFF
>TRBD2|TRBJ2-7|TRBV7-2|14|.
TGTGCCAGCAGTTCGACTAGCGGGAGTTACGAGCAGTACTTC
CASSSTSGSYEQYF
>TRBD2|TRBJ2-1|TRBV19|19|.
TGTGCCAGTAGACCCCGGGGACAGGGGACTAGCGGGAGTTTTAATGAGCAGTTCTTC
CASRPRGQGTSGSFNEQFF
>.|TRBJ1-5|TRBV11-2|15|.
TGTGCCAGCAGCTTAGATGGGGGGATGAATCAGCCCCAGCATTTT
CASSLDGGMNQPQHF
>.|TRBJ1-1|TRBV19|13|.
TGTGCCAGTAGTTTCGCAGGGGACACTGAAGCTTTCTTT
CASSFAGDTEAFF
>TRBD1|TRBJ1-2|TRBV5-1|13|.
TGCGCCAGTGGGACAGGGAATAACTATGGCTACACCTTC
CASGTGNNYGYTF
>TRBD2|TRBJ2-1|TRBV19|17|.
TGTGCCAGTAATAGGGGGTCGGGACTAGCGGGTTACAATGAGCAGTTCTTC
CASNRGSGLAGYNEQFF
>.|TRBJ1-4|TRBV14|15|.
TGTGCCAGCAGCCCCCCTACAGGGCGTGGGGAAAAACTGTTTTTT
CASSPPTGRGEKLFF
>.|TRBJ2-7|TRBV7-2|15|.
TGTGCCAGCAGCTTAGCGGGGGAGGAGCGCCACGAGCAGTACTTC
CASSLAGEERHEQYF
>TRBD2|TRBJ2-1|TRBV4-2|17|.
TGTGCCAGCAGCCAAGATAGTGCGGGAGGGGACTACAATGAGCAGTTCTTC
CASSQDSAGGDYNEQFF
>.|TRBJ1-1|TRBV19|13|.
TGTGCCAGTAGTAACCGAGTTCTCGCTGAAGCTTTCTTT
CASSNRVLAEAFF
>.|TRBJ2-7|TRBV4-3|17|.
TGCGCCAGCAGCCAAGAGTTCCTTCCCTCCAGCTCCTACGAGCAGTACTTC
CASSQEFLPSSSYEQYF
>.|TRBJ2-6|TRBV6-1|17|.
TGTGCCAGCAGTGTCTCCAGGGCACTCTCTGGGGCCAACGTCCTGACTTTC
CASSVSRALSGANVLTF
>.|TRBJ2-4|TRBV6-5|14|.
TGTGCCAGCAGGTCGGGACAAACCAAAAACATTCAGTACTTC
CASRSGQTKNIQYF
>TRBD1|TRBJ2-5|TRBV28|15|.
TGTGCCAGCAGCTGGACAGGGGGTCTTTTCGAGACCCAGTACTTC
CASSWTGGLFETQYF
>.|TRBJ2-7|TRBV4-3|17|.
TGCGCCAGCAGCCAAGATACTGTGGGGTCCTCCAGGGCCGAGCAGTACTTC
CASSQDTVGSSRAEQYF
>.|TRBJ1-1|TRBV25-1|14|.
TGTGCCAGCAGTGACTTGTCGGGGAACACTGAAGCTTTCTTT
CASSDLSGNTEAFF
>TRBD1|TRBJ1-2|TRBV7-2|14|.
TGTGCCAGCAGCTTAGTTTCAGGGGGAAGAGGCTACACCTTC
CASSLVSGGRGYTF
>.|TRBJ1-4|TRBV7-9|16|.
TGTGCCAGCAGCCCAACTTTGTCAGGGACTAATGAAAAACTGTTTTTT
CASSPTLSGTNEKLFF
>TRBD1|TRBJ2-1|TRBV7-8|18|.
TGTGCCAGCAGCTGGGACGCGACAGGGGGGGGTCTCGCGGATGAGCAGTTCTTC
CASSWDATGGGLADEQFF
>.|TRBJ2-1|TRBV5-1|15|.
TGCGCCAGCAGCCTAGGGGTTCCAACATACAATGAGCAGTTCTTC
CASSLGVPTYNEQFF
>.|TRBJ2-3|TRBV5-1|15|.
TGCGCCAGCAGCTTGGGAGGGTTTGGTACAGATACGCAGTATTTT
CASSLGGFGTDTQYF
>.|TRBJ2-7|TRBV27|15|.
TGTGCCAGCAGTTTAAAAAGGGAGTACTCCTACGAGCAGTACTTC
CASSLKREYSYEQYF
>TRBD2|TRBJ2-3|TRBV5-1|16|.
TGCGCCAGCAACGGTCCGCTAGCGGGAGCCACAGATACGCAGTATTTT
CASNGPLAGATDTQYF
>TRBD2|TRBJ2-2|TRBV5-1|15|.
TGCGCCAGCAGCCGAGGAGCGGGAGAGACCGGGGAGCTGTTTTTT
CASSRGAGETGELFF
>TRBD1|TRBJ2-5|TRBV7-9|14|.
TGTGCCAGCAGCCTGGACAGGGGTCAAGAGACCCAGTACTTC
CASSLDRGQETQYF
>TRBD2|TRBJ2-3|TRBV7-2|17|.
TGTGCCAGCAGCACAGGCGGGGCTAGCGGAATCACAGATACGCAGTATTTT
CASSTGGASGITDTQYF
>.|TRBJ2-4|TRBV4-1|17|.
TGCGCCAGCAGCCAAGATTCGGGAGCCGTAGCCAAAAACATTCAGTACTTC
CASSQDSGAVAKNIQYF
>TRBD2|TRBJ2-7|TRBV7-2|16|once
TGTGCCAGTACTATGCCCGGGACTAGCGGAGGCCACGAGCAGTACTTC
CASTMPGTSGGHEQYF